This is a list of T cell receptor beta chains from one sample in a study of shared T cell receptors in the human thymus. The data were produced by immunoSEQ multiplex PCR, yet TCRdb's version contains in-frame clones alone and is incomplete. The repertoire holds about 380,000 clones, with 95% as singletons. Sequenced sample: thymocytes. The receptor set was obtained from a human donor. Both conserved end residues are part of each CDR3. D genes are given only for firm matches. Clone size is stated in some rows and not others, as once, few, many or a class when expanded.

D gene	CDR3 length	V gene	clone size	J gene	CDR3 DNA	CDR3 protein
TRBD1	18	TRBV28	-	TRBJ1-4	TGTGCCAGCAGTCACCAACAGGGGCAAATTAAGACTAATGAAAAACTGTTTTTT	CASSHQQGQIKTNEKLFF
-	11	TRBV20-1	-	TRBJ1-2	TGCAGTGCCACAGTCAACTATGGCTACACCTTC	CSATVNYGYTF
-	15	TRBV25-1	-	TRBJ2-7	TGTGCCAGCAGTGAATATGAGGCCCCCCTCTACGAGCAGTACTTC	CASSEYEAPLYEQYF
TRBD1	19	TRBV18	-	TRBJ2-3	TGTGCCAGCTCACCGAAATCTGGACAGGGGAGGGTGGCTGGAGATACGCAGTATTTT	CASSPKSGQGRVAGDTQYF
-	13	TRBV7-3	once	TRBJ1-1	TGTGCCAGCAGCTCGGACACTTACACTGAAGCTTTCTTT	CASSSDTYTEAFF
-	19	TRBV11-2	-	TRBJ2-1	TGTGCCAGCAGCTTAGAAACCCAGGATCCGGACTTGGGCTACAATGAGCAGTTCTTC	CASSLETQDPDLGYNEQFF
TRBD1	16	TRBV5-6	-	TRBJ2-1	TGTGCCAGCAGCTCAACCGGGACAGTGGATGTCAATGAGCAGTTCTTC	CASSSTGTVDVNEQFF
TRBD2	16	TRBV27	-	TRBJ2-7	TGTGCCAGCAGCCTGGGACTACCGCTGAGAACCTACGAGCAGTACTTC	CASSLGLPLRTYEQYF
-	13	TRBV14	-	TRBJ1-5	TGTGCCAGCAGCCAAGATCGGACTCAGCCCCAGCATTTT	CASSQDRTQPQHF
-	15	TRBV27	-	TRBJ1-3	TGTGCCAGCAGTTTAGCAGGAAACTCTGGAAACACCATATATTTT	CASSLAGNSGNTIYF
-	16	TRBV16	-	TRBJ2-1	TGTGCCAGCAGCCAATCAATTGGAGATTGGGTCAATGAGCAGTTCTTC	CASSQSIGDWVNEQFF
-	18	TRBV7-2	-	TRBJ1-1	TGTGCCAGCAGCTTAGGGTTAGGTGGGATTGGGTCCATGGGGGGAGCTTTCTTT	CASSLGLGGIGSMGGAFF
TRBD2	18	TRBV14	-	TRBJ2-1	TGTGCCAGCAGCCAAGAACTAGCGGGAGGCCCTCCTTACAATGAGCAGTTCTTC	CASSQELAGGPPYNEQFF
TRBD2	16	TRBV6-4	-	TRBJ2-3	TGTGCCAGCAGAGGACTAGCGGGAAGAAAAATCGGAACGCAGTATTTT	CASRGLAGRKIGTQYF
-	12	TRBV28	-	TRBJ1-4	TGTGCCAGCAGTTCCCGAGCTTGTCAACTGTTTTTT	CASSSRACQLFF
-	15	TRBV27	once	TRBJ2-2	TGTGCCAGCAGCCGACAGCCGCGAAACACCGGGGAGCTGTTTTTT	CASSRQPRNTGELFF
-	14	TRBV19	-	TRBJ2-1	TGTGCCAGTAGCCCCAGACAGGAGAGGAGGGAGCAGTTCTTC	CASSPRQERREQFF
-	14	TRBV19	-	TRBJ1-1	TGTGCCAGTAGTATTCGTACGGGGGACACTGAAGCTTTCTTT	CASSIRTGDTEAFF
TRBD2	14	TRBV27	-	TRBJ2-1	TGTGCCAGCAGGGCGGGAGGGACTAGGGATGAGCAGTTCTTC	CASRAGGTRDEQFF
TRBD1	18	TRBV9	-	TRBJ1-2	TGTGCCAGCAGCGTAGGGCTCAAGGCAGGGGGCGGCAACTATGGCTACACCTTC	CASSVGLKAGGGNYGYTF
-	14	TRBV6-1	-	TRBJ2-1	TGTGCCAGCACAATTAGGGCTAGGGAGAATGAGCAGTTCTTC	CASTIRARENEQFF
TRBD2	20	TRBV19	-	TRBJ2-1	TGTGCCAGTAGTATAGTTGGGCAGTCACTACTAGCGGAGCCTTACAATGAGCAGTTCTTC	CASSIVGQSLLAEPYNEQFF
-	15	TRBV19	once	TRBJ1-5	TGTGCCAGTAGTAGCCGACGGGAGGGGGATCAGCCCCAGCATTTT	CASSSRREGDQPQHF
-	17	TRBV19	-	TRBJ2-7	TGTGCCAGTAGTATAGAAACCGGGACGGAGAGCTCCTACGAGCAGTACTTC	CASSIETGTESSYEQYF
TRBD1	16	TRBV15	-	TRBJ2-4	TGTGCCACCAGCATGAGGACAGGGTTAGCCAAAAACATTCAGTACTTC	CATSMRTGLAKNIQYF
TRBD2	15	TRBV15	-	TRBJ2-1	TGTGCCACCAGCAGAGCACTAGCGATAGGGGATGAGCAGTTCTTC	CATSRALAIGDEQFF
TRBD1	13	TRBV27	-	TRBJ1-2	TGTGCCAGCAGTTCAGACAGGGGCAATGGCTACACCTTC	CASSSDRGNGYTF
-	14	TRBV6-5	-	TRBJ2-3	TGTGCCAGCAGACCCCAAGGTAGCACAGATACGCAGTATTTT	CASRPQGSTDTQYF
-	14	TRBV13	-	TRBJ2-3	TGTGCCAGCAGCTTAGGCAGGTGGGCAGATACGCAGTATTTT	CASSLGRWADTQYF
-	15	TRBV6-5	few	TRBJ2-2	TGTGCCAGCAGTTATATTAGGGGAGACACCGGGGAGCTGTTTTTT	CASSYIRGDTGELFF
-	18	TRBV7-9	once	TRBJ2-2	TGTGCCAGCATCCTAACGGGACTCCCGGCGAAGAACACCGGGGAGCTGTTTTTT	CASILTGLPAKNTGELFF
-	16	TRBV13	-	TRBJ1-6	TGTGCCAGCAGCTTGACCTTAAGCTCCTATAATTCACCCCTCCACTTT	CASSLTLSSYNSPLHF
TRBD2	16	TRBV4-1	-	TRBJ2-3	TGCGCCAGCAGCCAAGGACTAGCGGGAAGCACAGATACGCAGTATTTT	CASSQGLAGSTDTQYF
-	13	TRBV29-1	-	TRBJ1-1	TGCAGCATCCGCCTCAGGGCGACAGCAGAAGCTTTCTTT	CSIRLRATAEAFF
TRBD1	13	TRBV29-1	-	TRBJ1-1	TGCAGCGTACGACAGGGGCTGAACACTGAAGCTTTCTTT	CSVRQGLNTEAFF
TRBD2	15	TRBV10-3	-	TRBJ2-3	TGTGCCATCTCGTTAGCGGGAGAAAGGGCAGATACGCAGTATTTT	CAISLAGERADTQYF
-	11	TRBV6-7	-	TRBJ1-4	TGTGCCACGGACAGAGGGGAAAAACTGTTTTTT	CATDRGEKLFF
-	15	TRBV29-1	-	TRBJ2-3	TGCAGCGTTTGGGGGGGACAGACTAGCACAGATACGCAGTATTTT	CSVWGGQTSTDTQYF
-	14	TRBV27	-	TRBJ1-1	TGTGCCAGCAGTTTCGGACTGCCGGGCACTGAAGCTTTCTTT	CASSFGLPGTEAFF
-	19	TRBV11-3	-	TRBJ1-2	TGTGCCAGCAGCTTAGGGCTGGAGGGAGGGACCCGAGCTAACTATGGCTACACCTTC	CASSLGLEGGTRANYGYTF
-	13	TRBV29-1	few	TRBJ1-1	TGCAGCGTTGAGGAGGGATGGAGCACTGAAGCTTTCTTT	CSVEEGWSTEAFF
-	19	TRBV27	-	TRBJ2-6	TGTGCCAGCCCCCTTCCACGGGTGCCCCCCCTATCTGGGGCCAACGTCCTGACTTTC	CASPLPRVPPLSGANVLTF
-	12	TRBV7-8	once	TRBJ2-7	TGTGCCAGCAATCAGGGTTTCTACGAGCAGTACTTC	CASNQGFYEQYF
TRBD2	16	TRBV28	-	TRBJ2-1	TGTGCCAGCAGGGTCCCGGGGAGGGCCGTTGGTAATGAGCAGTTCTTC	CASRVPGRAVGNEQFF
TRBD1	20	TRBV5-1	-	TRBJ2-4	TGCGCCAGCAGCTCGATCCGGGGACAGCCCTCCAAACTAGCCAAAAACATTCAGTACTTC	CASSSIRGQPSKLAKNIQYF
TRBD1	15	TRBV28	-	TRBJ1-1	TGTGCCAGTAGATCCGAGGGACAGCCGGGGACTGAAGCTTTCTTT	CASRSEGQPGTEAFF
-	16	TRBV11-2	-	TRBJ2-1	TGTGCCAGCAGCAGAAACGGGACTTCCGGAAACAATGAGCAGTTCTTC	CASSRNGTSGNNEQFF
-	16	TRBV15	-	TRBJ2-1	TGTGCCACCAGCCGCCTTACTGAAAGCTCCTACAATGAGCAGTTCTTC	CATSRLTESSYNEQFF
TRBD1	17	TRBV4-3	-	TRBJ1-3	TGCGCCAGCAGCCACCATTTGGACAGGAGCTCCGGAAACACCATATATTTT	CASSHHLDRSSGNTIYF
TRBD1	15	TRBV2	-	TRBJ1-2	TGTGCCAGGCTCCTCCGGGACAGGGGGGGCTATGGCTACACCTTC	CARLLRDRGGYGYTF
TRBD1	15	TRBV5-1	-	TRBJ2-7	TGCGCCAGCAGCCGACATAGGACAGGGGAATACGAGCAGTACTTC	CASSRHRTGEYEQYF
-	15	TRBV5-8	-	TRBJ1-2	TGTGCCAGCAGCTTTAAGCCGCACGGCATCTATGGCTACACCTTC	CASSFKPHGIYGYTF